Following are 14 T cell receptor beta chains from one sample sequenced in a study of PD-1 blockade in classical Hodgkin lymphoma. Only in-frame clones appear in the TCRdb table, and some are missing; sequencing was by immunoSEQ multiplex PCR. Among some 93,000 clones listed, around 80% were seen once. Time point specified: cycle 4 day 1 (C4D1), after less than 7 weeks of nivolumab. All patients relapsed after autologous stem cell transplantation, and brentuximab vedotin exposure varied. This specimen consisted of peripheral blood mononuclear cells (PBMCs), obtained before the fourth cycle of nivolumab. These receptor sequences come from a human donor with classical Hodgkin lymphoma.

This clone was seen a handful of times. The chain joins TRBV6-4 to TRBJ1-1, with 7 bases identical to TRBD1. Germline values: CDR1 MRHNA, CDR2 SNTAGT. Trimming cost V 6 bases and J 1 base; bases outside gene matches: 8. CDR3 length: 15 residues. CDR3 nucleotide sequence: TGTGCCAGCAGACGACAGGGAAAGGAGAACACTGAAGCTTTCTTT. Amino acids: CASRRQGKENTEAFF.

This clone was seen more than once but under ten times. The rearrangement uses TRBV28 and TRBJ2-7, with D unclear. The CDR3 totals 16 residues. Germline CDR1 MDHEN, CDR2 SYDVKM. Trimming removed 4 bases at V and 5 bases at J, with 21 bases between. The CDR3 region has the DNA TGTGCCAGCAGTTCGTATAGCCCAAGAGAAGGGAACGAGCAGTACTTC. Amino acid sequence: CASSSYSPREGNEQYF.

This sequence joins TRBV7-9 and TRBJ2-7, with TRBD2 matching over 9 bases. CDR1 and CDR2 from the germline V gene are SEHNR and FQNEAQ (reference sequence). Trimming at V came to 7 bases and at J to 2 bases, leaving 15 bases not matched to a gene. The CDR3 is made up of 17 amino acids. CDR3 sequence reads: CASTTERLGGRAYEQYF. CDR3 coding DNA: TGTGCCAGCACCACAGAACGTCTCGGCGGGAGGGCCTACGAGCAGTACTTC.

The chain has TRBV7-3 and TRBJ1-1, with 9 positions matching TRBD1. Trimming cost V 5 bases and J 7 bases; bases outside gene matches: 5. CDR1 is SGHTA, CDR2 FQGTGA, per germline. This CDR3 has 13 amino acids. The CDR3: CASSQDRGFEAFF. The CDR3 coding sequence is TGTGCCAGCAGCCAGGACAGGGGATTTGAAGCTTTCTTT.

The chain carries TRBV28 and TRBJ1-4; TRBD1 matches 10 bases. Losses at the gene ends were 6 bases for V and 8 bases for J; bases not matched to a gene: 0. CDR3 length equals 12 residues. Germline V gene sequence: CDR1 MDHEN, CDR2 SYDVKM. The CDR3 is CASRDRGEKLFF. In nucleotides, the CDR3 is TGTGCCAGCAGGGACAGGGGGGAAAAACTGTTTTTT.

CDR3 in DNA: TGTGCCAGCAGTTTTGGGGGCAGGGGGAGTCCCAATCAGCCCCAGCATTTT. This sequence encodes CASSFGGRGSPNQPQHF. The chain links TRBV28 to TRBJ1-5; TRBD1 agrees at 7 bases. V shed 3 bases, J shed 3 bases, and the junction held 11 bases outside the gene matches. The CDR3 runs 17 residues. Germline CDR1 and CDR2: MDHEN and SYDVKM.

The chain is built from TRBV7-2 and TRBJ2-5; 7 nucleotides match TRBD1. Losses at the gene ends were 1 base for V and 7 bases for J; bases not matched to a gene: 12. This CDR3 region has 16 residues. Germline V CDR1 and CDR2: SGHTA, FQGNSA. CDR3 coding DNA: TGTGCCAGCAGCTTAGAGTCAGGGGGAAGTGGAGGGACCCAGTACTTC. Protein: CASSLESGGSGGTQYF.

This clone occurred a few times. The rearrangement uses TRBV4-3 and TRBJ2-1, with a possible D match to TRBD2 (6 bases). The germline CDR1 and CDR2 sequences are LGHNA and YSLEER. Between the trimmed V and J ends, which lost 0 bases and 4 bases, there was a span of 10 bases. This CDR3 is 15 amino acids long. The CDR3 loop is CASSQDPGEYNEQFF. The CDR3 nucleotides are TGCGCCAGCAGCCAAGACCCGGGAGAGTACAATGAGCAGTTCTTC.

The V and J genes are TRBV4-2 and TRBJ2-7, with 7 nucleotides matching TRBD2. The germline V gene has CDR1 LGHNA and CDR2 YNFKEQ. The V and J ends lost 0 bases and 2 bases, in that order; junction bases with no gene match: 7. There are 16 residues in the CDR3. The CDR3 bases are TGTGCCAGCAGCCAAGATGGGACTAAAAGAACCTACGAGCAGTACTTC. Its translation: CASSQDGTKRTYEQYF.

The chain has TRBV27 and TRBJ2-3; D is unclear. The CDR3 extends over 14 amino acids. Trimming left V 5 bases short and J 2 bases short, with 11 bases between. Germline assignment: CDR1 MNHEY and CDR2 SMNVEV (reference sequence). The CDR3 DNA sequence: TGTGCCAGCAGTAGGGAACTTTCCACAGATACGCAGTATTTT. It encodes CASSRELSTDTQYF.

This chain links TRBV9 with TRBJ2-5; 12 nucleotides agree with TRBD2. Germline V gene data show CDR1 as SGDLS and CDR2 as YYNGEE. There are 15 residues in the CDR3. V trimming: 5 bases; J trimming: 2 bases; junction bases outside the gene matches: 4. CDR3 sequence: CASSRTSGVQETQYF. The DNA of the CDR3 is TGTGCCAGCAGTAGGACTAGCGGGGTACAAGAGACCCAGTACTTC.

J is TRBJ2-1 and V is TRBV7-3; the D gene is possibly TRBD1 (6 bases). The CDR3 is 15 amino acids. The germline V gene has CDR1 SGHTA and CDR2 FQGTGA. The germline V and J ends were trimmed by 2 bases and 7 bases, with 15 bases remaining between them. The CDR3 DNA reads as TGTGCCAGCAGCTTAGAAGGGGGAGTCGGTAATGAGCAGTTCTTC. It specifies CASSLEGGVGNEQFF.

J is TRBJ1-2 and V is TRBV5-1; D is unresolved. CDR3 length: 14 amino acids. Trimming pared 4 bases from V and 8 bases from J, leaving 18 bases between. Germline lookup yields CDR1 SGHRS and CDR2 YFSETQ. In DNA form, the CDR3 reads TGCGCCAGCAGCCCGGCGGCGGAGGTATACGGCTACACCTTC. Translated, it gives CASSPAAEVYGYTF.

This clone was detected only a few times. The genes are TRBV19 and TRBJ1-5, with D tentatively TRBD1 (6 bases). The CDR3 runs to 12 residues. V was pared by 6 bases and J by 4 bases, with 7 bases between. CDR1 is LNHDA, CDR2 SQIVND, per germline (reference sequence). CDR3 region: CASRQGNQPQHF. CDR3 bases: TGTGCCAGTAGACAGGGAAATCAGCCCCAGCATTTT.